This T cell receptor (beta chain) was recorded in a study of beta chain features in type 1 diabetes. Study context: Sorted cells numbering around 100,000,000 were examined across all samples.

Study-wide results and caveats: When Type 1 diabetes patients were examined, their TCRB CDR3s proved moderately but significantly shorter in all four CD4+ subsets. The question of HLA type influencing TCRB rearrangement was one that remained unresolved here.

Germline V gene data show CDR1 as LNHDA and CDR2 as SQIVND (reference sequence). Losses at the gene ends were 8 bases for V and 1 base for J; bases not matched to a gene: 13. The CDR3 runs to 17 residues. Once sorted, every population was more than 95% pure. This clone was observed a few times. Its antigen is as yet unknown. Since all of the isolated RNA was reverse transcribed, expressed TCRB transcripts were what got sequenced. Profiled with immunoSEQ multiplex PCR; TCRdb holds only in-frame clones, not every one. The data contain a few hundred thousand clones, over 10% of them singletons. The rearrangement uses TRBV19 and TRBJ2-2; TRBD1 matches 7 bases. Sequencing input: naive CD4+ T cells from blood. The sequence came from a man aged 18 to 29 in good health. The CDR3 region has the DNA TGTGCCAGTGGGCGCAGAACCGGGACAGTGAACACCGGGGAGCTGTTTTTT. It encodes CASGRRTGTVNTGELFF.